This TCR beta chain was captured by sequencing in a study of OX40 agonist ivuxolimab in advanced cancers. Produced via immunoSEQ multiplex PCR; TCRdb's table is partial and in-frame only. The sample has 45,000 to 65,000 clones; roughly four fifths are singletons. The CDR3 has 12 amino acids. CDR1 LNHDA and CDR2 SQIVND come from the germline V gene (reference sequence). V shed 2 bases and J shed 6 bases, with 5 bases lying between them. The rearrangement joins TRBV19 to TRBJ1-5; no clear D gene. The sample here was CD4+ or CD8+ T cells sorted from blood, taken in a trial of the OX40 agonist ivuxolimab. This TCR was sampled from an adult with an advanced solid tumor such as melanoma, head and neck, liver or kidney cancer. Here the CDR3 reads CASSIRPQPQHF. The CDR3 DNA reads as TGTGCCAGTAGTATAAGGCCTCAGCCCCAGCATTTT.